A selection of T cell receptor beta chains follows, all from one sample in a study of blood T cells in healthy people across ages. TCRdb re-called the 5' RACE reads through MiXCR, storing one row per CDR3 protein. The sample includes 850,000 or so distinct CDR3 sequences, about 30% of them seen just once. The material sequenced was blood. The source is a woman older than 75 in good health. Both conserved end residues are part of each CDR3. D genes are given only for firm matches. Where a row states a size, it is once, few, many or the class of an expanded clone; other rows omit it.

d_gene,abundance,v_gene,j_gene,CDR3aa,CDR3nt
-,many,TRBV7-2,TRBJ2-5,CASSFTGGETQYF,TGCGCCAGCAGCTTCACGGGCGGAGAGACCCAGTACTTC
-,many,TRBV9,TRBJ2-3,CASSVVGASAADTQYF,TGTGCCAGCAGCGTAGTAGGGGCTAGCGCGGCAGATACGCAGTATTTT
-,few,TRBV3-1,TRBJ2-5,CASSQEPVRETQYF,TGTGCCAGCAGCCAAGAACCAGTCCGGGAGACCCAGTACTTC
TRBD1,many,TRBV20-1,TRBJ1-5,CSARSGTGALGQHF,TGCAGTGCTAGGTCCGGGACAGGGGCCCTCGGCCAGCATTTT
TRBD1,many,TRBV9,TRBJ2-5,CASSAQGSFQETQYF,TGTGCCAGCAGCGCACAGGGGAGTTTTCAAGAGACCCAGTACTTC
TRBD1,few,TRBV7-9,TRBJ1-1,CASSLQGARRTEAFF,TGTGCCAGCAGCTTGCAGGGGGCGCGGCGGACTGAAGCTTTCTTT
TRBD2,many,TRBV5-4,TRBJ2-1,CASSYRSGGSLNEQFF,TGTGCCAGCAGCTATAGGAGCGGGGGGTCGTTGAATGAGCAGTTCTTC
-,few,TRBV21-1,TRBJ2-7,CASSKGGQNEQYF,TGTGCCAGCAGCAAAGGGGGTCAGAACGAGCAGTACTTC
TRBD1,-,TRBV20-1,TRBJ1-2,CSAIPGTGIGIYTF,TGCAGTGCCATTCCTGGGACAGGGATTGGGATCTACACCTTC
-,-,TRBV20-1,TRBJ1-5,CSARDQGQPQHF,TGCAGTGCTAGAGATCAGGGTCAGCCCCAGCATTTT
-,many,TRBV29-1,TRBJ2-7,CSVGRAYEQYF,TGCAGCGTAGGACGCGCCTACGAGCAGTACTTC
-,-,TRBV4-1,TRBJ1-3,CASSQSSSGNTIYF,TGCGCCAGCAGCCAATCGTCCTCTGGAAACACCATATATTTT
TRBD2,many,TRBV15,TRBJ2-1,CATSRDLAGGDEQFF,TGTGCCACCAGCAGAGATCTAGCGGGTGGTGATGAGCAGTTCTTC
-,few,TRBV20-1,TRBJ2-3,CSAIGAGDTQYF,TGCAGTGCCATAGGGGCCGGAGATACGCAGTATTTT
-,many,TRBV29-1,TRBJ1-1,CSVVEQQNTEAFF,TGCAGCGTTGTTGAACAGCAGAACACTGAAGCTTTCTTT
-,few,TRBV2,TRBJ2-3,CASIVGSTSTDTQYF,TGTGCCAGCATCGTCGGTTCGACTAGCACAGATACGCAGTATTTT
-,few,TRBV11-3,TRBJ1-6,CASSYGIYSPLHF,TGTGCCAGCAGCTATGGGATTTATTCACCCCTCCACTTT
TRBD1,-,TRBV6-5,TRBJ2-5,CASSPTGTGRQETQYF,TGTGCCAGCAGCCCAACCGGGACAGGGCGGCAAGAGACCCAGTACTTC
-,many,TRBV10-2,TRBJ1-2,CASSESRWGDGYTF,TGCGCCAGCAGTGAGTCGAGGTGGGGAGATGGCTACACCTTC
TRBD1,-,TRBV7-8,TRBJ2-2,CASSWGQGSTGELFF,TGTGCCAGCAGCTGGGGACAGGGAAGCACCGGGGAGCTGTTTTTT
TRBD1,many,TRBV12-3/TRBV12-4,TRBJ2-3,CASSQGQGTQYF,TGTGCCAGCAGTCAAGGACAGGGGACGCAGTATTTT
-,few,TRBV27,TRBJ1-1,CASGLRGNTEAFF,TGTGCCAGCGGACTCAGGGGGAACACTGAAGCTTTCTTT
-,once,TRBV6-6,TRBJ1-5,CASSPVSENQPQHF,TGTGCCAGCAGTCCAGTGTCGGAGAATCAGCCCCAGCATTTT
-,many,TRBV29-1,TRBJ2-3,CSTRTSPSTDTQYF,TGCAGCACACGGACATCCCCCAGCACAGATACGCAGTATTTT
TRBD2,-,TRBV20-1,TRBJ2-7,CSARAGTRIYEQYF,TGCAGTGCTAGAGCCGGGACTAGAATCTATGAGCAGTACTTC
-,-,TRBV7-9,TRBJ2-2,CASSLLRTAGELFF,TGTGCCAGCAGCTTACTCCGGACGGCCGGGGAGCTGTTTTTT